This paragraph covers one T cell receptor (beta chain) sequence. This sample was taken from a study of blood T cell repertoires in COVID-19. About the research overall: From the United States, Italy and Spain came samples of acute and convalescent COVID-19. Nucleic acid was either cDNA or gDNA, and it came from T cells, B-cell-depleted T cells, or PBMCs.

The CDR3 covers 16 residues. Between the trimmed V and J ends, which lost 0 bases and 3 bases, there was a span of 15 bases. Germline V gives CDR1 LNHDA, CDR2 SQIVND (reference sequence). In the original processing: The authors estimated nucleated cell counts from reference gene primer amplification. Here immunoSEQ multiplex PCR was the method, and the copy in TCRdb shows in-frame clones only, minus some. The V and J calls and clone size are taken from that table; D and trimming were inferred from the DNA. The data show roughly 160,000 clones, around 83% seen once. The specimen sequenced was peripheral blood. The clonotype originates from a woman in her sixties or seventies who had recovered from COVID-19. The V call is TRBV19, the J call TRBJ2-7, with D tentatively TRBD2 (5 bases). Here the CDR3 reads CASSIDGRGLRYEQYF. CDR3 nucleotide sequence: TGTGCCAGTAGTATAGATGGGAGAGGGCTACGCTACGAGCAGTACTTC. Combining the CDR3 with reference TRBV19 and TRBJ2-7 gives the whole variable domain DGGITQSPKYLFRKEGQNVTLSCEQNLNHDAMYWYRQDPGQGLRLIYYSQIVNDFQKGDIAEGYSVSREKKESFPLTVTSAQKNPTAFYLCASSIDGRGLRYEQYFGPGTRLTVT.